Listed below are T cell receptor beta chains from one sample, sequenced in a study of blood T cell repertoires in COVID-19. Data came from immunoSEQ multiplex PCR; TCRdb stores just in-frame clones and leaves some out. The sample consists of a few hundred thousand clones, around nine tenths of them appearing once. Sequencing used PBMCs or T cells enriched from blood (not recorded which). The receptors shown here come from a woman aged 60-70 years who had recovered from COVID-19. Each CDR3 is given with its conserved first and last residue. The order of the fields is J gene, clone size, V gene, D gene, CDR3 protein, CDR3 DNA. A D gene is named only where the DNA matches it firmly. Clone size is stated in some rows and not others, as once, few, many or a class when expanded.

TRBJ2-1,once,TRBV5-1,TRBD2,CASSWGLAGVYNEQFF,TGCGCCAGCAGCTGGGGACTAGCGGGGGTGTACAATGAGCAGTTCTTC
TRBJ1-1,.,TRBV28,.,CASRSTGLNTEAFF,TGTGCCAGCAGGTCGACAGGTTTGAACACTGAAGCTTTCTTT
TRBJ2-1,.,TRBV10-3,TRBD2,CAISTLAVRGNEQFF,TGTGCCATCAGTACTCTAGCGGTCCGAGGGAATGAGCAGTTCTTC
TRBJ2-1,once,TRBV2,.,CASAYYNEQFF,TGTGCCAGCGCCTACTACAATGAGCAGTTCTTC
TRBJ2-7,once,TRBV9,TRBD1,CASSATGTGLEQYF,TGTGCCAGCAGCGCGACCGGGACAGGGCTCGAGCAGTACTTC
TRBJ2-2,.,TRBV21-1,.,CASSLRDRSHRLGTGELFF,TGTGCCAGCAGCCTACGGGACAGGAGCCATCGATTGGGCACCGGGGAGCTGTTTTTT
TRBJ2-5,.,TRBV4-1,TRBD1,CASSHGTGGGETQYF,TGCGCCAGCAGCCATGGGACAGGGGGAGGGGAGACCCAGTACTTC
TRBJ2-5,.,TRBV5-4,.,CASSFKVIRAGPAGETQYF,TGTGCCAGCAGCTTTAAGGTTATACGGGCAGGACCGGCGGGAGAGACCCAGTACTTC
TRBJ2-3,.,TRBV19,.,CASSIGQASTDTQYF,TGTGCCAGTAGTATAGGGCAGGCCAGCACAGATACGCAGTATTTT
TRBJ1-1,once,TRBV9,.,CASSVEGRSTEAFF,TGTGCCAGCAGCGTAGAGGGGAGGTCCACTGAAGCTTTCTTT
TRBJ2-7,.,TRBV29-1,TRBD2,CSVELGLVGGEQYF,TGCAGCGTTGAACTCGGACTAGTGGGAGGGGAGCAGTACTTC
TRBJ2-2,.,TRBV5-4,TRBD2,CASSLGTKPTGELFF,TGTGCCAGCAGCCTCGGGACTAAGCCCACCGGGGAGCTGTTTTTT
TRBJ1-1,.,TRBV4-1,.,CASSQVQAKNTEAFF,TGCGCCAGCAGCCAAGTGCAGGCGAAGAACACTGAAGCTTTCTTT
TRBJ2-7,.,TRBV11-3,TRBD2,CASKPSGTTGEQYF,TGTGCCAGCAAGCCCTCCGGGACTACGGGCGAGCAGTACTTC
TRBJ2-3,.,TRBV19,TRBD2,CASSQGTRSDTQYF,TGTGCCAGTAGCCAAGGGACTAGATCAGATACGCAGTATTTT
TRBJ2-4,.,TRBV7-9,TRBD1,CASSGRQGEHIQYF,TGTGCCAGCAGCGGGAGACAGGGGGAACACATTCAGTACTTC
TRBJ1-2,.,TRBV6-6,.,CASSFPGAMLYGYTF,TGTGCCAGCAGTTTCCCAGGGGCCATGCTCTATGGCTACACCTTC
TRBJ2-2,.,TRBV6-5,.,CASPSSPRNTGELFF,TGTGCCAGCCCTAGTTCTCCGCGGAACACCGGGGAGCTGTTTTTT